The T cell receptor (beta chain) under discussion was sequenced for a study of blood T cell repertoires in COVID-19. The CDR3 runs 12 residues. CDR1 GTSNPN and CDR2 SVGIG come from the germline V gene (reference sequence). V lost 3 bases to trimming and J lost 9 bases; unmatched junction nucleotides: 4. TCRdb's table, derived via immunoSEQ multiplex PCR, lists solely in-frame clones and lacks some. The table records approximately 220,000 clones, roughly 82% of them present only once. Specimen: peripheral blood. V usage is TRBV30 and J usage is TRBJ1-1; 10 bases line up with TRBD1. The TCR was taken from a woman aged 70 to 79 with acute or convalescent COVID-19. In nucleotides, the CDR3 is TGTGCCTGGAGCGGACAGGGGGTTCAAGCTTTCTTT. Translated: CAWSGQGVQAFF. Full variable domain (remainder filled in from reference TRBV30 and TRBJ1-1): SQTIHQWPATLVQPVGSPLSLECTVEGTSNPNLYWYRQAAGRGLQLLFYSVGIGQISSEVPQNLSASRPQDRQFILSSKKLLLSDSGFYLCAWSGQGVQAFFGQGTRLTVV.